This note documents a single TCR beta chain sequence. CDR1 SGHTA and CDR2 FQGNSA come from the germline V gene. The CDR3 consists of 14 residues. V gave up 5 bases and J gave up 0 bases; unmatched junction bases: 3. The sample originates from a study of blood T cell repertoires in COVID-19. Looking at the study overall: From T cells, B-cell-depleted T cells, or PBMCs came the material, which was cDNA or gDNA.

In the original analysis: Cell counts per sample came from amplifying reference gene primers. The data were produced by immunoSEQ multiplex PCR, yet TCRdb's version contains in-frame clones alone and is incomplete. The DNA gave D and trimming, while V, J and clone size come from that table. The sample consists of 300,000 to 350,000 clones, around 90% of them appearing once. The chain is built from TRBV7-2 and TRBJ1-1, with 7 bases fitting TRBD1. The TCR was taken from a woman aged 55-75 years with COVID-19, enrolled during active disease. Specimen: peripheral blood. The CDR3 DNA reads TGTGCCAGCAGCCGGGACAGCTTGAACACTGAAGCTTTCTTT. This codes for CASSRDSLNTEAFF.